The 30 T cell receptor beta chains given below trace back to one sample, sequenced in a study of low-dose radiotherapy and immunotherapy resistance in tumors. Covering alpha and beta chains, TRAV- and TRBV-specific primers were used for the first-strand cDNA. For amplifying TCRs, the PCR ran for around 20 cycles with Phusion, which was used together with a constant-region primer and the adapter on the V primers. TCRdb re-analysed the reads in MiXCR, keeping a single row per CDR3 protein. The repertoire includes 30,000 to 40,000 distinct CDR3 sequences, 20% of them detected once, and just under 9.5% sits in the top ten. Noted time point: after trial treatment. The treatment: LDRT plus nivolumab, ipilimumab, low-dose cyclophosphamide and aspirin (RACIN trial). Sequencing used PBMCs, obtained after low-dose radiotherapy plus immunotherapy. Receptor source: a female donor with ovarian cancer.

There are many counts of this clonotype. The chain links TRBV5-4 to TRBJ2-6; D not certain. V dropped 5 bases and J dropped 2 bases, with 20 bases sitting between them. CDR1 SGHNT and CDR2 YYREEE come from the germline V gene (reference sequence). This CDR3 has 18 amino acids. This CDR3 reads CASSSPTWVVAGANVLTF. Written as DNA, the CDR3 is TGTGCCAGCAGTTCCCCCACTTGGGTAGTCGCTGGGGCCAACGTCCTGACTTTC.

This clonotype was seen ten or more times. The chain has TRBV14 and TRBJ2-7; no definite D call. Trimming took off 4 bases at V and 4 bases at J, with 11 bases between the two ends. The CDR3 contains 13 residues. Germline V gene data show CDR1 as SGHDN and CDR2 as FVKESK. DNA of the CDR3: TGTGCCAGCAGCCTTAGACCCAGGTACGAGCAGTACTTC. As protein: CASSLRPRYEQYF.

This chain links TRBV2 with TRBJ2-1; D remains ambiguous. This CDR3 has 9 residues. The germline CDR1 and CDR2 sequences are SNHLY and FYNNEI. The V end was cut by 10 bases, the J end by 5 bases, with 3 bases between. CDR3 sequence (DNA): TGTGCCATTAACAATGAGCAGTTCTTC. Translated: CAINNEQFF.

This clonotype was seen ten or more times. The chain combines TRBV7-6 with TRBJ2-3; 9 nucleotides line up with TRBD1. The CDR3 is made up of 16 amino acids. From germline, CDR1 is SGHVS and CDR2 FNYEAQ. The V gene end was trimmed by 4 bases and the J gene end by 3 bases; junction bases not matched to a gene: 8. The CDR3 loop is CASSSPGQGGTDTQYF. The CDR3 DNA sequence: TGTGCCAGCAGCTCGCCGGGACAGGGCGGTACAGATACGCAGTATTTT.

This clonotype was found many times. The chain carries TRBV19 and TRBJ2-7; D is unresolved. CDR1 is LNHDA and CDR2 is SQIVND in the germline V gene (reference sequence). V lost 8 bases and J 7 bases, leaving 18 bases between the germline ends. The CDR3 runs 13 residues. CDR3 sequence reads: CASSPRAGWEQYF. CDR3 coding DNA: TGTGCCAGTTCCCCCCGGGCAGGTTGGGAGCAGTACTTC.

In this sample, this clonotype turned up many times. The J gene is TRBJ1-2, the V gene TRBV28; TRBD1 is a possible D gene (6 bases). This CDR3 is 12 amino acids long. Germline loops: CDR1 MDHEN, CDR2 SYDVKM. The CDR3 region is CATGPPNYGYTF. The CDR3, as DNA: TGTGCTACAGGGCCACCTAACTATGGCTACACCTTC.

This clonotype was counted ten times or more. This rearrangement joins TRBV2 to TRBJ1-5; D might be TRBD1 (6 bases). V gave up 5 bases and J gave up 4 bases, with 12 bases separating them. The CDR3 totals 14 residues. Per germline, CDR1 SNHLY and CDR2 FYNNEI. The CDR3 here is CASSSTGLNQPQHF. The CDR3, as DNA: TGTGCCAGCAGTTCCACAGGGTTGAATCAGCCCCAGCATTTT.

This clonotype was seen many times. The chain uses TRBV7-9 and TRBJ1-2; D perhaps matches TRBD1 (6 bases). The germline V gene has CDR1 SEHNR and CDR2 FQNEAQ (reference sequence). Trimming pared 1 base from V and 4 bases from J, leaving 10 bases between. The CDR3 covers 14 residues. DNA for the CDR3: TGTGCCAGCAGCTTAGTCGGGACAACCTATGGCTACACCTTC. This sequence encodes CASSLVGTTYGYTF.

This chain connects TRBV3-1 to TRBJ2-2, with a possible D match to TRBD2 (6 bases). This CDR3 has 15 residues. CDR1 is LGHDT and CDR2 is YNNKEL in the germline V gene (reference sequence). Trimming left V 4 bases short and J 5 bases short, with 14 bases between. The DNA of the CDR3 is TGTGCCAGCAGCCTCGGCGGGGCGCGGACCGGGGAGCTGTTTTTT. Amino acids: CASSLGGARTGELFF. The complete variable domain, with remaining parts taken from reference TRBV3-1 and TRBJ2-2, reads DTAVSQTPKYLVTQMGNDKSIKCEQNLGHDTMYWYKQDSKKFLKIMFSYNNKELIINETVPNRFSPKSPDKAHLNLHINSLELGDSAVYFCASSLGGARTGELFFGEGSRLTVL.

The rearrangement links TRBV4-2 to TRBJ2-1, with TRBD2 identical over 8 bases. With 0 bases clipped from V and 4 bases from J, the junction kept 11 bases outside the gene matches. Germline lookup yields CDR1 LGHNA and CDR2 YNFKEQ. This CDR3 is 18 amino acids long. The CDR3 sequence: CASSQDSDPAGVYNEQFF. The CDR3, as DNA: TGTGCCAGCAGCCAAGATAGCGATCCAGCGGGAGTTTACAATGAGCAGTTCTTC.

This clonotype was seen ten or more times. The CDR3 DNA is TGTGCCAGCAGCTTGGGATTCTCCTACGAGCAGTACTTC. This codes for CASSLGFSYEQYF. This chain links TRBV5-8 with TRBJ2-7, with D hard to call. V shed 0 bases and J shed 0 bases, with 4 bases lying between them. CDR1 and CDR2 (germline): SGHTS, YDEGEE. The CDR3 totals 13 residues.

The table lists this clonotype with many counts. One end of the junction fails to match germline, which may point to a read error. The J gene is TRBJ1-4, the V gene TRBV5-1; 7 bases align to TRBD1. The length of the CDR3 is 16 residues. CDR1 is SGHRS and CDR2 is YFSETQ in the germline V gene. Written as DNA, the CDR3 is TGCGCCAGCAGCTTTGGGACAGTCTCCCCGAATGAAGAACTGTTTTTT. It codes for CASSFGTVSPNEELFF.

This clonotype was observed at least ten times. This chain connects TRBV9 to TRBJ2-7, with 7 bases lining up with TRBD1. Germline CDR1 reads SGDLS; CDR2 reads YYNGEE. CDR3 size: 14 residues. V shed 4 bases, J shed 2 bases, and the junction held 6 bases outside the gene matches. This CDR3 reads CASSPRQGPYEQYF. The CDR3 region has the DNA TGTGCCAGCAGCCCAAGACAGGGTCCCTACGAGCAGTACTTC.

In this sample, this clonotype turned up many times. V and J are TRBV5-1 and TRBJ1-5; D gene unclear. V was shortened by 4 bases and J by 1 base, with 9 bases between the two germline ends. The CDR3 runs 14 residues. Germline V gives CDR1 SGHRS, CDR2 YFSETQ. The CDR3 coding sequence is TGCGCCAGCAGCCCCAGCGGCAGCAATCAGCCCCAGCATTTT. The encoded protein is CASSPSGSNQPQHF.

This clonotype is deemed medium-sized. This chain connects TRBV6-4 to TRBJ2-3; D is possibly TRBD1 or TRBD2 (5 bases each). V was shortened by 0 bases and J by 1 base, with 11 bases between the two germline ends. Germline CDR1 MRHNA, CDR2 SNTAGT. This CDR3 has 16 residues. CDR3 residues: CASSDSRGSGTDTQYF. In DNA, the CDR3 is TGTGCCAGCAGTGACTCACGGGGCTCGGGCACAGATACGCAGTATTTT.

This clonotype was seen ten or more times. The chain employs TRBV6-5 and TRBJ1-1; D may be TRBD1 (5 bases). Germline V gene data show CDR1 as MNHEY and CDR2 as SVGAGI. The length of the CDR3 is 16 residues. The V end was cut by 9 bases, the J end by 4 bases, with 24 bases between. The CDR3 protein is CASHRVRQTSGTEAFF. The CDR3 coding sequence is TGTGCCAGTCATAGGGTCCGACAGACCTCGGGCACTGAAGCTTTCTTT.

The chain carries TRBV5-4 and TRBJ2-7; TRBD2 matches 9 bases. Germline CDR1 SGHNT, CDR2 YYREEE (reference sequence). Trimming took 0 bases from V and 2 from J; bases not matched to a gene: 9. This CDR3 spans 17 amino acids. The CDR3 DNA is TGTGCCAGCAGCTTGGGCCCAAGCGGGGGGACTGCCTACGAGCAGTACTTC. Encoded protein: CASSLGPSGGTAYEQYF.

About this clonotype itself: This probably arose from a read error, given a far larger clone one base away. CDR3 in amino acids: CASSLAAPWGVGPSSYSEQFF. CDR3 coding DNA: TGTGCCAGCAGCTTAGCGGCGCCGTGGGGGGTCGGTCCCAGCTCCTACAGTGAGCAGTTCTTC. The V call is TRBV3-1, the J call TRBJ2-1; tentative D call: TRBD2 (6 bases). The CDR3 sequence is 21 residues long. CDR1 and CDR2 (germline): LGHDT, YNNKEL (reference sequence).

The rearrangement joins TRBV20-1 to TRBJ2-2, with a possible D match to TRBD1 (5 bases). Trimming removed 5 bases from V and 5 bases from J, with 9 bases in between. The CDR3 spans 12 residues. CDR1 is DFQATT, CDR2 SNEGSKA, per germline (reference sequence). The CDR3 region is CSAPQGTGELFF. CDR3 DNA sequence: TGCAGTGCTCCCCAGGGAACCGGGGAGCTGTTTTTT.

This clonotype was counted between two and nine times. CDR3 sequence: CAWSAGTYTEAFF. CDR3 sequence (DNA): TGTGCCTGGAGTGCCGGGACCTACACTGAAGCTTTCTTT. The gene calls are TRBV30 and TRBJ1-1; D might be TRBD1 (5 bases). The germline gives CDR1 GTSNPN, CDR2 SVGIG (reference sequence). The CDR3 is 13 amino acids. V was clipped by 1 base and J by 3 bases, with 9 bases between them.

This clonotype came up many times. The chain uses TRBV30 and TRBJ1-1; unclear D gene. V gave up 5 bases and J gave up 5 bases, with 15 bases separating them. The CDR3 has 13 amino acids. The germline V gene has CDR1 GTSNPN and CDR2 SVGIG (reference sequence). Here the CDR3 DNA reads TGTGCCTGGGGTGGGCAGCCCCAAACTGAAGCTTTCTTT. Translation gives CAWGGQPQTEAFF.

This clonotype was seen many times. The chain carries TRBV25-1 and TRBJ1-1; tentative D call: TRBD1 (5 bases). Germline V lookup: CDR1 MGHDK, CDR2 SYGVNS. The V gene lost 1 base and the J gene lost 7 bases, with 13 bases spanning the gap. The CDR3 spans 14 residues. The CDR3 reads CASSESDRLVEAFF. CDR3 DNA: TGTGCCAGCAGTGAATCTGACAGACTAGTTGAAGCTTTCTTT.

This clonotype was detected many times. The chain joins TRBV28 to TRBJ1-4, with D perhaps matching TRBD1 (6 bases). Trimming cost V 5 bases and J 8 bases, with 18 bases left between them. This CDR3 has 15 residues. Per the germline V gene, CDR1 is MDHEN and CDR2 is SYDVKM. The CDR3 loop is CASSPQTGIMEKLFF. Here the CDR3 DNA reads TGTGCCAGCAGTCCTCAGACAGGTATTATGGAAAAACTGTTTTTT. Supplemented by reference TRBV28 and TRBJ1-4, the full variable domain reads DVKVTQSSRYLVKRTGEKVFLECVQDMDHENMFWYRQDPGLGLRLIYFSYDVKMKEKGDIPEGYSVSREKKERFSLILESASTNQTSMYLCASSPQTGIMEKLFFGSGTQLSVL.

This clonotype came up many times. The V gene is TRBV28, the J gene TRBJ1-5; D unresolved. Per germline, CDR1 MDHEN and CDR2 SYDVKM. This CDR3 comprises 15 residues. The V gene lost 3 bases and the J gene lost 2 bases, with 11 bases spanning the gap. CDR3 region: CASSFSFGGNQPQHF. In DNA form, the CDR3 reads TGTGCCAGCAGTTTCTCCTTTGGGGGCAATCAGCCCCAGCATTTT.

This clonotype was counted once. This chain links TRBV6-8 with TRBJ2-2; TRBD2 agrees at 8 bases. V dropped 4 bases and J dropped 1; count of bases not matched to a gene: 2. The CDR3 contains 15 residues. CDR1 is MNHGY and CDR2 is SAAAGT in the germline V gene. The CDR3: CASSFGTRNTGELFF. The CDR3 DNA is TGTGCCAGCAGTTTTGGGACTAGGAACACCGGGGAGCTGTTTTTT.

This clonotype has a count of ten or more. The chain couples TRBV2 to TRBJ2-3; D remains ambiguous. The germline V gene encodes CDR1 SNHLY and CDR2 FYNNEI. V lost 6 bases to trimming and J lost 2 bases, with 12 bases between them. The CDR3 covers 14 residues. The DNA for the CDR3 is TGTGCCAGCAGAAGGGCGGAGTTCACAGATACGCAGTATTTT. Protein: CASRRAEFTDTQYF.

This clonotype was observed many times. The rearrangement links TRBV30 to TRBJ1-2; tentatively, D is TRBD1 (5 bases). The CDR3 sequence is 12 residues long. V was clipped by 2 bases and J by 8 bases, with 12 bases between them. CDR1 and CDR2 (germline): GTSNPN, SVGIG (reference sequence). The CDR3 DNA follows: TGTGCCTGGAGTCCGCAGGGTGGCGGCTACACCTTC. It encodes CAWSPQGGGYTF.

This clonotype was counted many times. The chain carries TRBV28 and TRBJ1-1; 7 nucleotides line up with TRBD1. The CDR3 has 15 amino acids. Germline V gene sequence: CDR1 MDHEN, CDR2 SYDVKM. V shed 6 bases and J 0 bases; nucleotides not matched to a gene: 7. The CDR3 DNA sequence: TGTGCCAGCAGCCACCTGACAGGGCTGAACACTGAAGCTTTCTTT. It is translated as CASSHLTGLNTEAFF.

This clonotype was detected a few times. The V and J genes are TRBV5-1 and TRBJ1-2, with TRBD1 identical over 8 bases. Germline CDR1 SGHRS, CDR2 YFSETQ. Unmatched junction bases numbered 14, after V lost 4 bases and J lost 6 bases. CDR3 length: 16 amino acids. The CDR3 sequence: CASSLRQGPPVDGYTF. The DNA of the CDR3 is TGCGCCAGCAGCCTCCGACAGGGGCCCCCGGTTGATGGCTACACCTTC.

V is TRBV20-1 and J is TRBJ2-2; the D is unclear. Germline V gene lookup returns CDR1 DFQATT and CDR2 SNEGSKA (reference sequence). This CDR3 has 13 residues. Trimming shortened V by 3 bases and J by 1 base, and 6 bases separated the two germline ends. CDR3 sequence reads: CSARTRNTGELFF. DNA of the CDR3: TGCAGTGCTAGGACAAGGAACACCGGGGAGCTGTTTTTT.